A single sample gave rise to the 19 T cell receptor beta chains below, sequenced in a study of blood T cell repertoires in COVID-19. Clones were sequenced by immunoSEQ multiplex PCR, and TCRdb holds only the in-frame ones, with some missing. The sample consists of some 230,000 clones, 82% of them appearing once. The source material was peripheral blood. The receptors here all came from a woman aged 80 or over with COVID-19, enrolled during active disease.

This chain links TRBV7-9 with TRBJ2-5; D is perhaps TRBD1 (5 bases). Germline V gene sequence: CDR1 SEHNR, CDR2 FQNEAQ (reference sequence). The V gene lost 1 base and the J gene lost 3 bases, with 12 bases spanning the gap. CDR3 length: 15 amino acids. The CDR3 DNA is TGTGCCAGCAGCTTAGGGGCCAGGGAAGAAGAGACCCAGTACTTC. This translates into CASSLGAREEETQYF.

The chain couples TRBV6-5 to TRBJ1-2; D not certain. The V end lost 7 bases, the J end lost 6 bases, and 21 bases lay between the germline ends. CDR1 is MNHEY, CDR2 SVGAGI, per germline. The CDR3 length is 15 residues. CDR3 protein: CASISPGRGPHGYTF. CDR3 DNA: TGTGCCAGCATTAGCCCGGGTCGGGGTCCGCATGGCTACACCTTC.

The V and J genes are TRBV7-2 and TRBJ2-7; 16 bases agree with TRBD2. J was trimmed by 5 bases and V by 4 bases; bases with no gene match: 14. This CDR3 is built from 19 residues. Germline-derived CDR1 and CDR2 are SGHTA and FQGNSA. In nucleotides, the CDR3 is TGTGCCAGCAGCTCGCGACGGGGACTAGCGGGAGGGACAAGGGACGAGCAGTACTTC. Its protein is CASSSRRGLAGGTRDEQYF.

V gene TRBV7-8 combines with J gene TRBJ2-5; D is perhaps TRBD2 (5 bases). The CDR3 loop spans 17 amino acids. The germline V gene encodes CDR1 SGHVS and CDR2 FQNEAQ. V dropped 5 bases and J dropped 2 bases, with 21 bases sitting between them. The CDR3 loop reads CASSDRKLRTVQETQYF. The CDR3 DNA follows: TGTGCCAGCAGCGATCGGAAACTAAGGACTGTACAAGAGACCCAGTACTTC.

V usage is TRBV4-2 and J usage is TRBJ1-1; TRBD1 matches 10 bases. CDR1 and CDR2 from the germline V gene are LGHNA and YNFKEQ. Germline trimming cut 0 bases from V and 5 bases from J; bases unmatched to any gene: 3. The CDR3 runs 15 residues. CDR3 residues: CASSQEGQGSTEAFF. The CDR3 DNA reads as TGTGCCAGCAGCCAAGAGGGACAGGGGAGTACTGAAGCTTTCTTT.

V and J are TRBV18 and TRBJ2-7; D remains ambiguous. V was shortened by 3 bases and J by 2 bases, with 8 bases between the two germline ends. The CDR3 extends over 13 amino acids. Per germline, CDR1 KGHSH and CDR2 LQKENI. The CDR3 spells CASSPRFTYEQYF. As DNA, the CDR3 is TGTGCCAGCTCACCTCGGTTTACCTACGAGCAGTACTTC.

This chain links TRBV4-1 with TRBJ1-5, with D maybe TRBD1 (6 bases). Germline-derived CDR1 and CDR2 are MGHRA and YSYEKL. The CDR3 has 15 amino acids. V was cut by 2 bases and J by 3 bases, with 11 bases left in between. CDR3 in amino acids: CASSQMDRLNQPQHF. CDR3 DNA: TGCGCCAGCAGCCAAATGGACAGACTCAATCAGCCCCAGCATTTT.

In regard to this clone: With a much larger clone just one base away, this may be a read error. The CDR3 sequence is CASSAGTATYEQYF. CDR3 coding DNA: TGTGCCAGCAGCGCCGGGACAGCCACCTACGAGCAGTACTTC. This chain connects TRBV9 to TRBJ2-7; the match to TRBD1 covers 7 bases. The CDR3 covers 14 residues. Germline CDR1 is SGDLS and CDR2 is YYNGEE. With V trimmed by 3 bases and J by 2 bases, 5 bases remained unmatched.

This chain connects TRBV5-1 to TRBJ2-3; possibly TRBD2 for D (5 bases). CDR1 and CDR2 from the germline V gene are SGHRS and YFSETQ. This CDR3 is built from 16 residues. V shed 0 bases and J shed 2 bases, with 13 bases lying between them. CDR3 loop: CASSLAPGMDTDTQYF. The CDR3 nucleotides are TGCGCCAGCAGCTTGGCCCCCGGGATGGACACAGATACGCAGTATTTT. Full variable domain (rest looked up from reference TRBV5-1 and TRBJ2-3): KAGVTQTPRYLIKTRGQQVTLSCSPISGHRSVSWYQQTPGQGLQFLFEYFSETQRNKGNFPGRFSGRQFSNSRSEMNVSTLELGDSALYLCASSLAPGMDTDTQYFGPGTRLTVL.

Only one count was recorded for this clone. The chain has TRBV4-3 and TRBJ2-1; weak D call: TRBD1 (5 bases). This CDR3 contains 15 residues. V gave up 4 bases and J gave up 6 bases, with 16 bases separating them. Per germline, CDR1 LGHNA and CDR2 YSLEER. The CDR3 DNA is TGCGCCAGCAGCCCCCGGGCCCCTCAGGGCAATGAGCAGTTCTTC. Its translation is CASSPRAPQGNEQFF.

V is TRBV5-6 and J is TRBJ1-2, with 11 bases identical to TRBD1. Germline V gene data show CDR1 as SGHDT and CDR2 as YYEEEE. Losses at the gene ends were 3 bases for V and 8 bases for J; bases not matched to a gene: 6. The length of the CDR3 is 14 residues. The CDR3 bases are TGTGCCAGCAGCTCGGACAGGGGGCAAGGAGGCTACACCTTC. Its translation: CASSSDRGQGGYTF. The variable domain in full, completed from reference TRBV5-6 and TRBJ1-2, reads DAGVTQSPTHLIKTRGQQVTLRCSPKSGHDTVSWYQQALGQGPQFIFQYYEEEERQRGNFPDRFSGHQFPNYSSELNVNALLLGDSALYLCASSSDRGQGGYTFGSGTRLTVV.

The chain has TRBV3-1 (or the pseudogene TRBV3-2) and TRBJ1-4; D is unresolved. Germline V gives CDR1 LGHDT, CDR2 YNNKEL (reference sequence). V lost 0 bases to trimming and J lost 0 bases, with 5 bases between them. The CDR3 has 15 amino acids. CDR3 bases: TGTGCCAGCAGCCAAGAAACAGCAACTAATGAAAAACTGTTTTTT. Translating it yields CASSQETATNEKLFF.

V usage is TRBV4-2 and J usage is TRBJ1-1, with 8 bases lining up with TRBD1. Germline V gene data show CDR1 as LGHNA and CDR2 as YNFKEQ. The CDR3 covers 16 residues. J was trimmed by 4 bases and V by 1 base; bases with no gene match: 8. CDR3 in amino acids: CASSQGQGRRGTEAFF. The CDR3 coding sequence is TGTGCCAGCAGCCAAGGACAGGGGCGCAGGGGCACTGAAGCTTTCTTT.

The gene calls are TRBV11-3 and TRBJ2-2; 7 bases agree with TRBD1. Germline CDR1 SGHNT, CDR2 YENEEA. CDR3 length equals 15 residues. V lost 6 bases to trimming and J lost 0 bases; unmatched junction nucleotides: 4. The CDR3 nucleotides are TGTGCCAGCAGGTTGGGGACAGCGAACACCGGGGAGCTGTTTTTT. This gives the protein CASRLGTANTGELFF.

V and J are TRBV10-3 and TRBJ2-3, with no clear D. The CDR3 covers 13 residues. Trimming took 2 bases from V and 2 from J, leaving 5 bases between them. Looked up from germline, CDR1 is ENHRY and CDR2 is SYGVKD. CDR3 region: CAISEGLTDTQYF. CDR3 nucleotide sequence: TGTGCCATCAGTGAGGGGCTCACAGATACGCAGTATTTT.

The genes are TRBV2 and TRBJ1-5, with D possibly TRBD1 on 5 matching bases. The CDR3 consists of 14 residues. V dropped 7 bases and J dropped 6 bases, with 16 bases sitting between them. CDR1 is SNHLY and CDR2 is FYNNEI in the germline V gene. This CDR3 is CASKGGAYAQPQHF. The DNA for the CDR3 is TGTGCCAGCAAGGGTGGGGCGTATGCTCAGCCCCAGCATTTT.

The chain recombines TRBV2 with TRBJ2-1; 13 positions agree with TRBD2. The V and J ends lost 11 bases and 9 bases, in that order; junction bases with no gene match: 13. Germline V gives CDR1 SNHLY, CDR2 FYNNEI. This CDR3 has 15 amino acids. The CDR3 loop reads CAPTRTSGSTSEQFF. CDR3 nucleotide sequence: TGTGCCCCCACTCGGACTAGCGGGAGTACGAGTGAGCAGTTCTTC.

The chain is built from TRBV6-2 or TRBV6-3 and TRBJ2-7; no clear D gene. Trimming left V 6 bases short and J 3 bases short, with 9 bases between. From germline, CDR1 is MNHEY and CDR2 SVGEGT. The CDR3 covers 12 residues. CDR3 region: CASSTNNYEQYF. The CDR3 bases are TGTGCCAGCAGCACCAACAACTACGAGCAGTACTTC.

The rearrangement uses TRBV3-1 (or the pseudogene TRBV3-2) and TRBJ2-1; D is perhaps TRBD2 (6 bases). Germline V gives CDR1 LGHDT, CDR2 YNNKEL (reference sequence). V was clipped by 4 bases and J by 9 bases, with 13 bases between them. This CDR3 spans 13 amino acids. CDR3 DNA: TGTGCCAGCAGCCTGACTAGGATGGCTGAGCAGTTCTTC. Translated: CASSLTRMAEQFF.